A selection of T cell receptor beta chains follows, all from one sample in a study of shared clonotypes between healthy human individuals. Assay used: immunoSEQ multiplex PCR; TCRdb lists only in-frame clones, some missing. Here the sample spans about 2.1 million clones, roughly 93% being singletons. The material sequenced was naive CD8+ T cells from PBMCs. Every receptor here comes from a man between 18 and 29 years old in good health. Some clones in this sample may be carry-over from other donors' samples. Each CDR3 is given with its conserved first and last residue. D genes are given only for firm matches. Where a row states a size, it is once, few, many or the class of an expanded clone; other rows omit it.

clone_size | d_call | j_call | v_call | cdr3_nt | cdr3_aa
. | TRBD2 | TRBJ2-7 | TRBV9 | TGTGCCAGCAGCGCCGGCTGGGGGGGAACCTACGAGCAGTACTTC | CASSAGWGGTYEQYF
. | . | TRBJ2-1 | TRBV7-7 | TGTGCCAGCAGCCCTTCGGACACTTACAATGAGCAGTTCTTC | CASSPSDTYNEQFF
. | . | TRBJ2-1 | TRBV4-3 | TGCGCCAGCAGCCAAGATTTGGGTTACAATGAGCAGTTCTTC | CASSQDLGYNEQFF
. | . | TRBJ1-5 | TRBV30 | TGTGCCTGGAGTGTTGGAGGTGGTGGGCCCCAGCATTTT | CAWSVGGGGPQHF
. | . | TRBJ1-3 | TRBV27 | TGTGCCAGCAGTTGGGATTCTGGAAACACCATATATTTT | CASSWDSGNTIYF
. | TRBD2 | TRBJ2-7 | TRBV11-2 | TGTGCCAGCAGCTTAACCCCGGTAGCGGGAGGGGCCTACGAGCAGTACTTC | CASSLTPVAGGAYEQYF
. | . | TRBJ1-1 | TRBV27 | TGTGCCAGCAGTTTATCTTTTCGGAGGGGTCTCGACACTGAAGCTTTCTTT | CASSLSFRRGLDTEAFF
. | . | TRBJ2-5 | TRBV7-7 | TGTGCCAGCAGCTTAGACGGCAGGGAGGAAGAGACCCAGTACTTC | CASSLDGREEETQYF
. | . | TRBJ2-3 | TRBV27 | TGTGCCAGCAGTTTGTCCCCGAGGGGTGTTTCTTCCACAGATACGCAGTATTTT | CASSLSPRGVSSTDTQYF
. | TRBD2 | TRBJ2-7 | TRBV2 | TGTGCCAGCAGTGACAGACTAGCGGGATTCTACGAGCAGTACTTC | CASSDRLAGFYEQYF
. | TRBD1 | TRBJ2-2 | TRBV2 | TGTGCCAGCATCAGTCGGGACAGGCTTAACACCGGGGAGCTGTTTTTT | CASISRDRLNTGELFF
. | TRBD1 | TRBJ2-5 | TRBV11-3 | TGTGCCAGCAGCCACAGAGGGACAGGGGGCCTCCAAGAGACCCAGTACTTC | CASSHRGTGGLQETQYF
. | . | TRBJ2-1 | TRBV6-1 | TGTGCCAGCAGTGGGACGACAGGCCCCGTCTACAATGAGCAGTTCTTC | CASSGTTGPVYNEQFF
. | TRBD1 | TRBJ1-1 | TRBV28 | TGTGCCAGCAGTCTTACAGGGGAAGGCGGTTTCGAGGCTTTCTTT | CASSLTGEGGFEAFF
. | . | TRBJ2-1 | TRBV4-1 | TGCGCCAGCAGCCAAGATATCGGCGGGATGAGGAATGAGCAGTTCTTC | CASSQDIGGMRNEQFF
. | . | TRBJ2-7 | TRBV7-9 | TGTGCCAGCAGCCTAAAGATCTACGAGCAGTACTTC | CASSLKIYEQYF
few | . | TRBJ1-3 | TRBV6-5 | TGTGCCAGCAGTTGGGACTCTGGAAACACCATATATTTT | CASSWDSGNTIYF
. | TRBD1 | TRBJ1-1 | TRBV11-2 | TGTGCCAGCAGCAAGGGACAGGGGAACACTGAAGCTTTCTTT | CASSKGQGNTEAFF
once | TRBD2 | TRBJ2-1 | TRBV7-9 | TGTGCCAGCAGTAGTAATAGCGGGAGACACTCCTACAATGAGCAGTTCTTC | CASSSNSGRHSYNEQFF
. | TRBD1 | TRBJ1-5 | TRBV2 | TGTGCCAGCAGTGAGGGACAGGCCCCGGGTCAGCCCCAGCATTTT | CASSEGQAPGQPQHF
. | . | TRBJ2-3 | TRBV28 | TGTGCCAGCAGCTCTGGTACTAGCACAGATACGCAGTATTTT | CASSSGTSTDTQYF
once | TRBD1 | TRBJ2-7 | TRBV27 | TGTGCCAGCAGTTATCAGGGGGAAATCTACGAGCAGTACTTC | CASSYQGEIYEQYF
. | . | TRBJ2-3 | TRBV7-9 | TGTGCCAGCAGCTTAACTCGCGGCATTTACACAGATACGCAGTATTTT | CASSLTRGIYTDTQYF
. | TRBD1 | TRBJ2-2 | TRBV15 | TGTGCCACCAGCAGAGGGGCCCCAAACACCGGGACAGAGAACACCGGGGAGCTGTTTTTT | CATSRGAPNTGTENTGELFF
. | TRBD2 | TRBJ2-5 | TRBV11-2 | TGTGCCAGCAGCTCTGGGACTAGCGGGAAAGAGACCCAGTACTTC | CASSSGTSGKETQYF